This T cell receptor (beta chain) was sequenced during a study of a mutant IDH1 vaccine in newly diagnosed glioma. About the study: Patients were started on vaccination 4-6 weeks after radiotherapy alone, or with temozolomide cycles. Males made up approximately 60% and females about 40% of treated patients, whose mean age was approximately 41 years. Receipt of radiotherapy, temozolomide, or both preceded the study, and most received both.

Time point of the sample: week 35, safety follow-up. It was 300 ug of mutant IDH1 20-mer peptide that made up each vaccine dose, given with topical imiquimod. Points on this clone: Its antigen is not known.

The data were produced by immunoSEQ multiplex PCR, yet TCRdb's version contains in-frame clones alone and is incomplete. Counted here are tens of thousands of clones, about 74% occurring once; the ten biggest clones make up over 4%. Overall study findings and caveats: Immune responses induced by the vaccine were seen in 93.3% of patients, spanning multiple MHC alleles.

This CDR3 spans 16 amino acids. Looked up from germline, CDR1 is MGHRA and CDR2 is YSYEKL. J lost 2 bases, V lost 3 bases, and 1 base had no gene match. The TCR was taken from a man aged 45 to 65 with glioma. The rearrangement joins TRBV4-1 to TRBJ2-2, with 12 bases that match TRBD1. The starting material was PBMCs, obtained from a glioma patient whose treatment included an IDH1 peptide vaccine. This CDR3 is CASSHGTGGNTGELFF. The CDR3 nucleotides are TGCGCCAGCAGCCACGGGACAGGGGGCAACACCGGGGAGCTGTTTTTT.